This is a list of T cell receptor beta chains from one sample in a study of T-cell reconstitution after alpha-beta-depleted transplantation in children. In TCRdb, the PCR reads were re-called with MiXCR into one record per CDR3 protein. The sample has 700,000 or so distinct CDR3 sequences; under 15% are singletons. Sequenced material: PBMCs, taken before TCRalphabeta/CD19-depleted stem cell transplant. These TCRs come from a girl aged 2 to 9 with congenital amegakaryocytic thrombocytopenia, due to receive a stem cell transplant. Both conserved end residues are part of each CDR3. A D gene is named only where the DNA matches it firmly. Size values are once, few and many counts, or a class for expanded clones, and some rows have none.

V gene: TRBV5-1
J gene: TRBJ1-1
CDR3 length: 14
D gene: .
clone size: few
CDR3 protein: CASSLDPNVHEAFF
CDR3 DNA: TGCGCCAGCAGCTTGGACCCTAATGTCCATGAAGCTTTCTTT

V gene: TRBV6-5
J gene: TRBJ2-3
CDR3 length: 14
D gene: TRBD1
clone size: many
CDR3 protein: CASTPGQSRDTQYF
CDR3 DNA: TGTGCCAGCACCCCGGGACAGTCTCGAGATACGCAGTATTTT

V gene: TRBV2
J gene: TRBJ2-3
CDR3 length: 14
D gene: TRBD2
clone size: few
CDR3 protein: CARGTSGIPDTQYF
CDR3 DNA: TGTGCCAGGGGGACTAGCGGGATCCCAGATACGCAGTATTTT

V gene: TRBV5-1
J gene: TRBJ2-1
CDR3 length: 14
D gene: .
clone size: few
CDR3 protein: CASSLDAVSNEQFF
CDR3 DNA: TGCGCCAGCAGCCTGGACGCCGTTAGCAATGAGCAGTTCTTC

V gene: TRBV20-1
J gene: TRBJ2-3
CDR3 length: 15
D gene: TRBD2
clone size: many
CDR3 protein: CSAITGLADTDTQYF
CDR3 DNA: TGCAGTGCGATTACCGGACTAGCAGATACAGATACGCAGTATTTT

V gene: TRBV12-3/TRBV12-4
J gene: TRBJ2-1
CDR3 length: 15
D gene: .
clone size: few
CDR3 protein: CASSFSRGNGDEQFF
CDR3 DNA: TGTGCCAGCAGTTTCTCGAGGGGGAACGGCGATGAGCAGTTCTTC

V gene: TRBV20-1
J gene: TRBJ2-7
CDR3 length: 12
D gene: TRBD2
clone size: many
CDR3 protein: CSASGGEYEQYF
CDR3 DNA: TGCAGTGCCTCGGGGGGGGAGTACGAGCAGTACTTC

V gene: TRBV7-6
J gene: TRBJ1-5
CDR3 length: 17
D gene: .
clone size: few
CDR3 protein: CASSLRAGRISNQPQHF
CDR3 DNA: TGTGCCAGCAGCCTCCGGGCAGGGAGAATAAGCAATCAGCCCCAGCATTTT

V gene: TRBV12-5
J gene: TRBJ2-3
CDR3 length: 15
D gene: .
clone size: many
CDR3 protein: CASGLQRANTDTQYF
CDR3 DNA: TGTGCTAGTGGTTTACAGCGGGCCAACACAGATACGCAGTATTTT

V gene: TRBV20-1
J gene: TRBJ2-2
CDR3 length: 16
D gene: .
clone size: .
CDR3 protein: CSARNYDYSPLGELFF
CDR3 DNA: TGCAGTGCTAGGAACTATGACTACTCACCGTTGGGGGAGCTGTTTTTT

V gene: TRBV5-1
J gene: TRBJ2-1
CDR3 length: 14
D gene: TRBD2
clone size: .
CDR3 protein: CASSPGTTHNEQFF
CDR3 DNA: TGCGCCAGCAGCCCCGGGACTACCCATAATGAGCAGTTCTTC

V gene: TRBV2
J gene: TRBJ2-1
CDR3 length: 13
D gene: TRBD1
clone size: .
CDR3 protein: CGSKSRDRLTQFF
CDR3 DNA: TGTGGCAGCAAATCCCGGGACAGGTTGACCCAGTTCTTC

V gene: TRBV11-2
J gene: TRBJ2-7
CDR3 length: 14
D gene: .
clone size: many
CDR3 protein: CASSSGIRVYEQYF
CDR3 DNA: TGTGCCAGCAGCTCGGGAATTCGTGTCTACGAGCAGTACTTC

V gene: TRBV2
J gene: TRBJ2-1
CDR3 length: 15
D gene: .
clone size: .
CDR3 protein: CASSDGRLVLSQQFF
CDR3 DNA: TGTGCCAGCAGTGATGGACGGCTAGTACTCAGTCAGCAGTTCTTC

V gene: TRBV2
J gene: TRBJ2-5
CDR3 length: 13
D gene: TRBD2
clone size: many
CDR3 protein: CASSEIGGETQYF
CDR3 DNA: TGTGCCAGCAGTGAAATCGGGGGGGAGACCCAGTACTTC

V gene: TRBV7-8
J gene: TRBJ2-3
CDR3 length: 16
D gene: TRBD2
clone size: many
CDR3 protein: CASSLWSAGVADTQYF
CDR3 DNA: TGTGCCAGCAGCTTATGGTCCGCGGGAGTGGCAGATACGCAGTATTTT

V gene: TRBV12-3/TRBV12-4
J gene: TRBJ2-1
CDR3 length: 16
D gene: .
clone size: many
CDR3 protein: CASSLGGGGAYNEQFF
CDR3 DNA: TGTGCCAGCAGTTTGGGCGGAGGCGGGGCCTACAATGAGCAGTTCTTC

V gene: TRBV12-3/TRBV12-4
J gene: TRBJ2-5
CDR3 length: 14
D gene: .
clone size: few
CDR3 protein: CASSLGAAGETQYF
CDR3 DNA: TGTGCCAGCAGTTTGGGTGCCGCGGGGGAGACCCAGTACTTC

V gene: TRBV5-1
J gene: TRBJ2-1
CDR3 length: 17
D gene: .
clone size: few
CDR3 protein: CASSFGPGLRSYNEQFF
CDR3 DNA: .

V gene: TRBV24-1
J gene: TRBJ2-3
CDR3 length: 14
D gene: .
clone size: .
CDR3 protein: CATSDSSIADTQYF
CDR3 DNA: TGTGCCACCAGTGATTCGTCTATAGCGGATACGCAGTATTTT

V gene: TRBV5-1
J gene: TRBJ2-2
CDR3 length: 17
D gene: TRBD2
clone size: few
CDR3 protein: CASSRKAGAGNTGELFF
CDR3 DNA: TGCGCCAGCAGCAGAAAAGCGGGAGCGGGGAACACCGGGGAGCTGTTTTTT

V gene: TRBV3-1
J gene: TRBJ2-1
CDR3 length: 12
D gene: .
clone size: .
CDR3 protein: CASSQFGGGQFF
CDR3 DNA: TGTGCCAGCAGCCAATTCGGAGGGGGACAGTTCTTC

V gene: TRBV21-1
J gene: TRBJ2-7
CDR3 length: 14
D gene: .
clone size: .
CDR3 protein: CASSKFRVSYEQYF
CDR3 DNA: TGTGCCAGCAGCAAATTTCGGGTGTCCTACGAGCAGTACTTC

V gene: TRBV7-3
J gene: TRBJ1-6
CDR3 length: 13
D gene: .
clone size: many
CDR3 protein: CASSSSLNSPLHF
CDR3 DNA: TGTGCCAGCAGCTCCTCGTTGAATTCACCCCTCCACTTT

V gene: TRBV7-8
J gene: TRBJ1-1
CDR3 length: 12
D gene: .
clone size: few
CDR3 protein: CASSRGGAEAFF
CDR3 DNA: TGTGCCAGCAGCCGTGGGGGGGCTGAAGCTTTCTTT

V gene: TRBV27
J gene: TRBJ2-3
CDR3 length: 14
D gene: .
clone size: .
CDR3 protein: CASTPDSSTDTQYF
CDR3 DNA: TGTGCCAGCACCCCGGACAGTAGCACAGATACGCAGTATTTT

V gene: TRBV29-1
J gene: TRBJ1-1
CDR3 length: 14
D gene: .
clone size: many
CDR3 protein: CSVEGSAGGTEAFF
CDR3 DNA: TGCAGCGTTGAAGGGTCGGCTGGTGGGACTGAAGCTTTCTTT

V gene: TRBV20-1
J gene: TRBJ2-1
CDR3 length: 14
D gene: TRBD2
clone size: .
CDR3 protein: CSARAGGSYNEQFF
CDR3 DNA: TGCAGTGCTAGAGCGGGAGGCTCCTACAATGAGCAGTTCTTC

V gene: TRBV12-3/TRBV12-4
J gene: TRBJ2-5
CDR3 length: 15
D gene: TRBD2
clone size: many
CDR3 protein: CASSPGLALSETQYF
CDR3 DNA: TGTGCCAGCAGCCCGGGACTAGCCCTTTCGGAGACCCAGTACTTC

V gene: TRBV6-1
J gene: TRBJ2-7
CDR3 length: 13
D gene: .
clone size: .
CDR3 protein: CATSEKNNYEQYF
CDR3 DNA: TGTGCCACATCAGAAAAAAACAACTACGAGCAGTACTTC

V gene: TRBV29-1
J gene: TRBJ2-5
CDR3 length: 14
D gene: .
clone size: many
CDR3 protein: CSGWDRPLEETQYF
CDR3 DNA: TGCAGCGGTTGGGACCGGCCACTGGAAGAGACCCAGTACTTC

V gene: TRBV28
J gene: TRBJ2-4
CDR3 length: 15
D gene: .
clone size: .
CDR3 protein: CASSPVDVAKNIQYF
CDR3 DNA: TGTGCCAGCAGTCCTGTGGATGTAGCCAAAAACATTCAGTACTTC

V gene: TRBV11-2
J gene: TRBJ2-1
CDR3 length: 15
D gene: TRBD2
clone size: .
CDR3 protein: CASSHGGSSYNEQFF
CDR3 DNA: TGTGCCAGCAGCCACGGGGGGAGCTCCTACAATGAGCAGTTCTTC

V gene: TRBV5-1
J gene: TRBJ1-2
CDR3 length: 17
D gene: TRBD1
clone size: few
CDR3 protein: CASSLWDSLWASGGYTF
CDR3 DNA: TGCGCCAGCAGCTTGTGGGACAGCTTATGGGCCTCCGGCGGCTACACCTTC

V gene: TRBV7-2
J gene: TRBJ2-1
CDR3 length: 17
D gene: TRBD2
clone size: many
CDR3 protein: CASSLIPSGGLYNEQFF
CDR3 DNA: TGTGCCAGCAGCTTAATTCCTTCGGGAGGGCTCTACAATGAGCAGTTCTTC

V gene: TRBV5-1
J gene: TRBJ2-7
CDR3 length: 15
D gene: TRBD1
clone size: many
CDR3 protein: CASSLASGQRYEQYF
CDR3 DNA: TGCGCCAGCAGCTTGGCCTCGGGACAGAGATACGAGCAGTACTTC

V gene: TRBV7-8
J gene: TRBJ1-2
CDR3 length: 15
D gene: TRBD1
clone size: many
CDR3 protein: CASSLEGQPFYGYTF
CDR3 DNA: TGTGCCAGCAGCTTAGAGGGACAGCCTTTCTATGGCTACACCTTC

V gene: TRBV5-1
J gene: TRBJ2-5
CDR3 length: 14
D gene: TRBD2
clone size: many
CDR3 protein: CASSLARLAGAQYF
CDR3 DNA: TGCGCCAGCAGCTTGGCGAGATTAGCGGGAGCCCAGTACTTC

V gene: TRBV6-5
J gene: TRBJ2-4
CDR3 length: 15
D gene: .
clone size: many
CDR3 protein: CASSYSGESVNIQYF
CDR3 DNA: TGTGCCAGCAGTTACTCGGGGGAGTCGGTTAACATTCAGTACTTC

V gene: TRBV12-3/TRBV12-4
J gene: TRBJ1-3
CDR3 length: 15
D gene: TRBD1
clone size: many
CDR3 protein: CASRPGQGIGNTIYF
CDR3 DNA: TGTGCCAGCAGACCGGGACAGGGGATTGGAAACACCATATATTTT

V gene: TRBV20-1
J gene: TRBJ2-1
CDR3 length: 16
D gene: TRBD2
clone size: many
CDR3 protein: CSAREGTGTTNNEQFF
CDR3 DNA: TGCAGTGCTAGAGAGGGGACCGGGACTACTAACAATGAGCAGTTCTTC

V gene: TRBV5-1
J gene: TRBJ2-3
CDR3 length: 12
D gene: TRBD1
clone size: many
CDR3 protein: CASRTGVDTQYF
CDR3 DNA: TGCGCCAGCCGCACAGGGGTAGATACGCAGTATTTT

V gene: TRBV7-9
J gene: TRBJ1-5
CDR3 length: 13
D gene: .
clone size: .
CDR3 protein: CASSLDGIAAQHF
CDR3 DNA: TGTGCCAGCAGCCTCGACGGGATCGCAGCCCAGCATTTT

V gene: TRBV27
J gene: TRBJ2-7
CDR3 length: 15
D gene: .
clone size: .
CDR3 protein: CASSEIPGQTYEQYF
CDR3 DNA: TGTGCCAGCAGTGAAATACCGGGACAAACCTACGAGCAGTACTTC

V gene: TRBV5-1
J gene: TRBJ2-6
CDR3 length: 15
D gene: .
clone size: many
CDR3 protein: CASSPTSSGANVLTF
CDR3 DNA: TGCGCCAGCAGCCCGACTAGCTCTGGGGCCAACGTCCTGACTTTC

V gene: TRBV15
J gene: TRBJ2-7
CDR3 length: 16
D gene: TRBD2
clone size: few
CDR3 protein: CATSRGGTSGRYEQYF
CDR3 DNA: TGTGCCACCAGCAGAGGTGGGACTAGCGGGAGATACGAGCAGTACTTC

V gene: TRBV12-3/TRBV12-4
J gene: TRBJ2-7
CDR3 length: 16
D gene: TRBD1
clone size: few
CDR3 protein: CASSLVGTGLPYEQYF
CDR3 DNA: TGTGCCAGCAGTTTGGTTGGGACAGGCTTACCCTACGAGCAGTACTTC

V gene: TRBV20-1
J gene: TRBJ2-7
CDR3 length: 13
D gene: TRBD2
clone size: few
CDR3 protein: CSAGPSGAYEQYF
CDR3 DNA: TGCAGTGCCGGGCCTAGCGGGGCCTACGAGCAGTACTTC

V gene: TRBV6-2/TRBV6-3
J gene: TRBJ2-7
CDR3 length: 17
D gene: .
clone size: many
CDR3 protein: CASSYGPVEVGAYEQYF
CDR3 DNA: TGTGCCAGCAGTTATGGCCCGGTTGAAGTTGGCGCCTACGAGCAGTACTTC

V gene: TRBV29-1
J gene: TRBJ1-1
CDR3 length: 12
D gene: TRBD1
clone size: many
CDR3 protein: CSVTDRDTEAFF
CDR3 DNA: TGCAGCGTGACGGACAGGGACACTGAAGCTTTCTTT

V gene: TRBV7-7
J gene: TRBJ2-5
CDR3 length: 13
D gene: .
clone size: .
CDR3 protein: CASTQPNQETQYF
CDR3 DNA: TGTGCCAGCACACAACCCAACCAAGAGACCCAGTACTTC

V gene: TRBV7-9
J gene: TRBJ2-7
CDR3 length: 14
D gene: TRBD2
clone size: many
CDR3 protein: CASSFSGSTYEQYF
CDR3 DNA: TGTGCCAGCAGCTTTAGCGGGAGCACCTACGAGCAGTACTTC

V gene: TRBV29-1
J gene: TRBJ2-1
CDR3 length: 16
D gene: TRBD2
clone size: many
CDR3 protein: CSVESLREGLVNEQFF
CDR3 DNA: TGCAGCGTTGAAAGTCTGCGGGAGGGCCTTGTGAATGAGCAGTTCTTC

V gene: TRBV7-2
J gene: TRBJ2-7
CDR3 length: 15
D gene: TRBD1
clone size: .
CDR3 protein: CASSLIGQGGYEQYF
CDR3 DNA: TGTGCCAGCAGCTTAATTGGACAGGGGGGGTACGAGCAGTACTTC

V gene: TRBV29-1
J gene: TRBJ2-1
CDR3 length: 15
D gene: TRBD2
clone size: .
CDR3 protein: CSVVLGLAGYNEQFF
CDR3 DNA: TGCAGCGTTGTTTTGGGGCTAGCGGGATACAATGAGCAGTTCTTC

V gene: TRBV7-8
J gene: TRBJ2-3
CDR3 length: 15
D gene: .
clone size: many
CDR3 protein: CASSFASIVADTQYF
CDR3 DNA: TGTGCCAGCAGCTTCGCCTCTATAGTCGCAGATACGCAGTATTTT

V gene: TRBV7-9
J gene: TRBJ1-6
CDR3 length: 15
D gene: .
clone size: few
CDR3 protein: CASSQRLGNGSPLHF
CDR3 DNA: TGTGCCAGCAGCCAAAGATTAGGGAACGGTTCACCCCTCCACTTT

V gene: TRBV7-9
J gene: TRBJ2-4
CDR3 length: 15
D gene: .
clone size: .
CDR3 protein: CASSFGGDAKNIQYF
CDR3 DNA: TGTGCCAGCAGCTTTGGTGGCGACGCCAAAAACATTCAGTACTTC

V gene: TRBV5-1
J gene: TRBJ2-7
CDR3 length: 13
D gene: .
clone size: .
CDR3 protein: CASSFSGSDEQYF
CDR3 DNA: TGCGCCAGCAGCTTTAGTGGGAGCGACGAGCAGTACTTC